This T cell receptor (beta chain) was obtained from a study of OX40 agonist ivuxolimab in advanced cancers. Study at large: Of the participants, 40% had some prior anti-PD-1, anti-PD-L1 or anti-CTLA-4 therapy, which was allowed.

Study-wide results and caveats: Some of the nonresponding patients also showed low levels of normalized T-cell clonal expansion.

On cycle 4 day 1 and cycle 7 day 1, as well as at baseline, blood was sampled. The CDR3 has 22 amino acids. This table comes from immunoSEQ multiplex PCR, and its TCRdb copy is limited to in-frame clones, with some not included. The repertoire holds 70,000 to 100,000 clones, with more than 80% as singletons. Note on this clone: The antigen is unknown.

Specimen: CD4+ or CD8+ T cells sorted from blood, collected in a trial of the OX40 agonist ivuxolimab. This clonotype originated in an adult with an advanced solid tumor such as melanoma, head and neck, liver or kidney cancer. The chain employs TRBV21-1 and TRBJ1-4; the DNA was not used to check the table's D call, TRBD1. TRBV21-1 is termed a pseudogene. This CDR3 is CASSNALSYQGASTATNEKLFF. CDR3 coding DNA: TGTGCCAGCAGCAATGCCCTCTCCTATCAGGGGGCGAGTACTGCAACTAATGAAAAACTGTTTTTT.